The subject of this entry is one T cell receptor beta chain. Antigen unknown. This sample was taken from a study of T cells after yellow fever vaccination. Overall study results and limits: Post-booster repertoires contained most primary-vaccination clones again (approximately 97% CD4, around 88% CD8).

Template switching by 5'RACE produced TCR cDNA, adding a universal primer site and UMIs. TCRdb analysed the 5' RACE reads with MiXCR anew, one entry per CDR3 protein. The sample lists some 320,000 distinct CDR3 sequences, around 4.5% occurring once. The input for sequencing was PBMCs, taken 15 days after the yellow fever booster vaccination. This TCR derives from a man between 18 and 35 years old who received the YFV17D yellow fever vaccine.

The CDR3 coding sequence is TGTGCCAGCAGGGGCCGGGACAGGGGGCTGATGATCACTGAAGCTTTCTTT. Translated: CASRGRDRGLMITEAFF. V usage is TRBV12-3 or TRBV12-4 and J usage is TRBJ1-1; 12 positions agree with TRBD1. Germline trimming cut 6 bases from V and 4 bases from J; bases unmatched to any gene: 12. This CDR3 region has 17 residues.